This T cell receptor beta chain emerged from a study of T cell changes during pregnancy in multiple sclerosis. TCRdb's table, derived via immunoSEQ multiplex PCR, lists solely in-frame clones and lacks some. Counted here are about 17,000 clones, roughly 84% occurring once; the ten biggest clones make up roughly a sixth. This CDR3 is built from 14 residues. Germline CDR1 reads LGHNA; CDR2 reads YSLEER. The V and J ends lost 4 bases and 1 base respectively, with 10 bases between them. The sample in question was CD8+ T cells from peripheral blood mononuclear cells, obtained in the third trimester of pregnancy. The origin of this receptor is a female donor in good health, enrolled as a control in a pregnancy study. The gene calls are TRBV4-3 and TRBJ1-2; D remains unclear. The CDR3 protein is CASSPREGNYGYTF. The CDR3 DNA reads TGCGCCAGCAGCCCTAGGGAGGGTAACTATGGCTACACCTTC.